Sequencing of this T cell receptor beta chain was carried out in a study of blood T cells in healthy people across ages. The CDR3 totals 14 residues. Germline values: CDR1 MGHRA, CDR2 YSYEKL. Between the trimmed V and J ends, which lost 0 bases and 7 bases, there was a span of 11 bases. A J-beta primer mix and a sample-barcoded 5' primer were used in a second PCR of roughly 7 to 12 cycles. Each CDR3 protein is one row after TCRdb ran MiXCR on the 5' RACE reads. The repertoire consists of about 1 million distinct CDR3 sequences, with under 55% occurring once and the leading ten covering approximately 17%.

The sample was blood. The origin of this receptor is a woman aged 60-75 years in good health. The chain combines TRBV4-1 with TRBJ2-3; D call uncertain. CDR3 amino acids: CASSQEGPLNTQYF. The CDR3 DNA reads TGCGCCAGCAGCCAAGAGGGCCCCCTGAATACGCAGTATTTT.